This T cell receptor beta chain was documented in a study of PD-1 blockade in mismatch repair-deficient tumors (dated by TCRdb to about 2017). Describing the broader study: Between late 2013 and 2016, the trial enrolled over 80 consecutive patients with around twelve mismatch repair-deficient cancer types, every one of whom had been previously treated and was progressing. Tumor-associated T cell clones in the peripheral blood of patients responding to PD-1 blockade were tracked using deep sequencing of TCR CDR3 regions.

As regards this clone: Its target antigen remains unknown. Base qualities were left out, and no much larger clone turns up one base away.

Mismatch repair deficiency was established in every enrolled patient by polymerase chain reaction or immunohistochemistry. Three patients who responded to pembrolizumab therapy underwent TCR sequencing. The phase II trial prospectively evaluated PD-1 blockade with pembrolizumab in advanced mismatch repair-deficient cancers, independent of tissue of origin. Peripheral blood T cell samples were collected serially, before PD-1 blockade began and at several time points afterward. Blood sampling times were reported as weeks after the first pembrolizumab dose. The investigation overall reported the following: After pembrolizumab, tumor-resident clones, which were often undetectable in blood before treatment, expanded rapidly and then contracted, generally ahead of radiologic responses.

The germline V gene sets CDR1 to LGHNT and CDR2 to FRNRAP. The CDR3 has 14 amino acids, counting the end cysteine and phenylalanine. The entry retains the CDR3 DNA only, 42 bases that are in frame from base 1. Between the V and J ends, shortened by 2 bases and 3 bases respectively, the junction contains 7 bases. Receptor libraries were prepared by the immunoSEQ multiplex PCR assay. Entries here come from immuneACCESS through TCRdb and include only in-frame sequences with V and J called. Some clones fail to appear in such tables; in the studies checked, an unresolved V gene covers under half of the shortfall, and the cause of the remainder is unknown. The sample table contains 45,000 to 55,000 clones; only one count was recorded for 81% of them. The ten largest clones take up more than 8% of the sample.

The chain is assembled from TRBV12-5 and TRBJ1-4; no D gene can be assigned with confidence. The sample was peripheral blood, taken about 4.5 months after starting pembrolizumab. This receptor was obtained from an adult with mismatch repair-deficient cancer. The bases are TGTGCTAGTGGTTTGATCCAGGCTAATGAAAAACTGTTTTTT. It translates to CASGLIQANEKLFF.